This T cell receptor beta chain is drawn from a study of blood T cell repertoires in COVID-19. The CDR3 is 13 residues long. Germline CDR1 is SGHTA and CDR2 is FQGNSA. V lost 1 base, J lost 15 bases, and 6 bases stayed unmatched. Sequenced by immunoSEQ multiplex PCR; TCRdb stores in-frame clones only, minus some. Of about 25,000 clones in the sample, approximately 86% were seen once. The chain carries TRBV7-2 and TRBJ2-1, with TRBD2 identical over 10 bases. The clonotype originates from a man aged 70 or older with acute or convalescent COVID-19. Sequenced: peripheral blood. CDR3 in DNA: TGTGCCAGCAGCTTAGTCGGACTAGCGGAGACGTTCTTC. Its protein product is CASSLVGLAETFF.